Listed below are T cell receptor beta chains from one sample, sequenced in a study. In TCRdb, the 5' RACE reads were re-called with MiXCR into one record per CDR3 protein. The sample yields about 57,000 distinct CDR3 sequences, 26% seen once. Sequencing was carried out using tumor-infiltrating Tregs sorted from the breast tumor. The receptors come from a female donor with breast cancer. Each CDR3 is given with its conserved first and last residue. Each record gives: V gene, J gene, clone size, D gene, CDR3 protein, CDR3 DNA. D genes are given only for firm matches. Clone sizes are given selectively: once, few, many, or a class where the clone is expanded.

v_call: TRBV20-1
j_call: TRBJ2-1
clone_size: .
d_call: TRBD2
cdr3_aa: CSAGTSGRGYNEQFF
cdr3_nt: TGCAGTGCTGGAACTAGCGGGAGAGGGTACAATGAGCAGTTCTTC

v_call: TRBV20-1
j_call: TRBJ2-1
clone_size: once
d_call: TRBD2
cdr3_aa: CGARGTRALDEQFF
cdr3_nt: TGCGGTGCTAGAGGGACTAGGGCTTTGGATGAGCAGTTCTTC

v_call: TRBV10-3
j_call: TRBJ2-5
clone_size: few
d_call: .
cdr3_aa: CAISEAQETQYF
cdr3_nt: TGTGCCATCAGTGAGGCACAAGAGACCCAGTACTTC

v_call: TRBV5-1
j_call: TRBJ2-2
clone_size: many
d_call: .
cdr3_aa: CASSLVGNTGELFF
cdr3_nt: TGCGCCAGCAGCTTGGTCGGAAACACCGGGGAGCTGTTTTTT

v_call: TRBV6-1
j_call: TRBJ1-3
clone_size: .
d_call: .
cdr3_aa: CASSEALVTSASGNTIYF
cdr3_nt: TGTGCCAGCAGTGAAGCGCTTGTGACATCTGCCTCTGGAAACACCATATATTTT

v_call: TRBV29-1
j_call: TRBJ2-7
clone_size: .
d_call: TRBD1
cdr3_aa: CSVIRDRDEQYF
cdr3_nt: TGCAGCGTTATTCGCGACAGGGACGAGCAGTACTTC

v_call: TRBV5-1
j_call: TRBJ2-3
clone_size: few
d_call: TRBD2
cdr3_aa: CASSLGTSVDTQYF
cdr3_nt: TGCGCCAGCAGCTTGGGGACTAGCGTGGATACGCAGTATTTT

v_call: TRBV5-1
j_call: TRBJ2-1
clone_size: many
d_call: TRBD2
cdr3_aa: CASSRLGGESNEQFF
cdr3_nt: TGCGCCAGCAGCCGCCTCGGGGGGGAGAGTAATGAGCAGTTCTTC

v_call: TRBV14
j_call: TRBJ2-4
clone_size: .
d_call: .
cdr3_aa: CASSQEYPGTNIQYF
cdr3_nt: TGTGCCAGCAGCCAAGAGTATCCAGGAACAAACATTCAGTACTTC

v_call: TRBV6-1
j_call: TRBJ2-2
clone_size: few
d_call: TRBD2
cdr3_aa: CASSQREVSTGELFF
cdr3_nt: TGTGCCAGCAGCCAGCGGGAGGTCAGCACCGGGGAGCTGTTTTTT

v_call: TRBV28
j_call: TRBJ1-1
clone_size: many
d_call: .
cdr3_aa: CASSPAGMNTEAFF
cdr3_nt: TGTGCCAGCAGTCCGGCAGGGATGAACACTGAAGCTTTCTTT

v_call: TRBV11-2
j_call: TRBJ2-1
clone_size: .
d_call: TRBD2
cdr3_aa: CASSPGLPRTSGDGAYNEQFF
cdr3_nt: TGTGCCAGCAGCCCAGGCCTACCCAGGACTAGCGGGGATGGGGCGTACAATGAGCAGTTCTTC

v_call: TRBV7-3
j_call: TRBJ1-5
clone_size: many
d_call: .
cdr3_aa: CASSWAVGQPQHF
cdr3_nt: TGTGCCAGCAGCTGGGCAGTCGGTCAGCCCCAGCATTTT

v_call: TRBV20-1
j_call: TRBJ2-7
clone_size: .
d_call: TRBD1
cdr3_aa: CSAPGQGAYEQYF
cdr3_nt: TGCAGTGCCCCGGGACAGGGAGCCTACGAGCAGTACTTC

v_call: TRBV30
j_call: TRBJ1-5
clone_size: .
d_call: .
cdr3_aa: CAWSTDSTDQPQHF
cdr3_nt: TGTGCCTGGAGTACGGACAGTACGGATCAGCCCCAGCATTTT

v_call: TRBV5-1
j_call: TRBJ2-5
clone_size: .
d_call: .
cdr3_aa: CASSLEGRVEETQYF
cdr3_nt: TGCGCCAGCAGCTTGGAAGGCAGGGTTGAAGAGACCCAGTACTTC

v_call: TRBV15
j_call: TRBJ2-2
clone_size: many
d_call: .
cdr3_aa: CATSRGANTGELFF
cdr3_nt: TGTGCCACCAGCAGAGGAGCCAACACCGGGGAGCTGTTTTTT

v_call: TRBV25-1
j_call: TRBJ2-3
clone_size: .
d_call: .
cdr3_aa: CASSDQTVTSTDTQYF
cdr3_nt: TGTGCCAGCAGTGATCAGACAGTCACTAGCACAGATACGCAGTATTTT

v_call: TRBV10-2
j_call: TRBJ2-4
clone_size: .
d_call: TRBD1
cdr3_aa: CASSDRDRGLWSKNIQYF
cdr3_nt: TGCGCCAGCAGTGACCGGGACAGGGGGCTATGGTCCAAAAACATTCAGTACTTC

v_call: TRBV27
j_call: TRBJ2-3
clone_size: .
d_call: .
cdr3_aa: CASSSRGTQYF
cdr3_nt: TGTGCCAGCAGTTCCCGGGGTACGCAGTATTTT

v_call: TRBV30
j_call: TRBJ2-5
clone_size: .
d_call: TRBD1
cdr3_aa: CACYRGQETQYF
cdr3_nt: TGTGCTTGTTACAGGGGACAAGAGACCCAGTACTTC

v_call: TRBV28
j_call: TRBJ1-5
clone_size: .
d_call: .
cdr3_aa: CASSLGGAQPQHF
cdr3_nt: TGTGCCAGCAGTTTAGGGGGCGCTCAGCCCCAGCATTTT

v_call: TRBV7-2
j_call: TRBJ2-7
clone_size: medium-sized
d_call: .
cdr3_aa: CASSPPGSEQYF
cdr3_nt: TGTGCCAGCAGCCCCCCGGGGTCCGAGCAGTACTTC

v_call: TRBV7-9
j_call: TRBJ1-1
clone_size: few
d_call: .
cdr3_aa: CASSLNSGTEAFF
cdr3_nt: TGTGCCAGCAGCTTGAATTCAGGAACTGAAGCTTTCTTT

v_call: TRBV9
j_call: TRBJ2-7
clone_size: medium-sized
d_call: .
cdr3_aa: CASSGASGTIYEQYF
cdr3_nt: TGTGCCAGCAGCGGAGCCTCCGGGACAATCTACGAGCAGTACTTC

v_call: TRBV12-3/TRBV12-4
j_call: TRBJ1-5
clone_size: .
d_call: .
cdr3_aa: CASSFEDNQPQHF
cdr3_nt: TGTGCCAGCAGTTTTGAGGACAATCAGCCCCAGCATTTT

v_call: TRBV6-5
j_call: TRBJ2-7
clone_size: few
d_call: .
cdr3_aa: CASSYSNWVVGYEQYF
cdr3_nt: TGTGCCAGCAGTTACTCGAATTGGGTAGTTGGCTACGAGCAGTACTTC

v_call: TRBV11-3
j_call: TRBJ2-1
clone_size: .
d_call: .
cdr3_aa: CASSLRTNTNEQFF
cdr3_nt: TGTGCCAGCAGCCTTCGGACTAACACCAATGAGCAGTTCTTC

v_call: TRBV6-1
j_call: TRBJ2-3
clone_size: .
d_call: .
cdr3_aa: CASSLNTQYF
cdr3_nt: TGTGCCAGCAGCCTAAATACGCAGTATTTT

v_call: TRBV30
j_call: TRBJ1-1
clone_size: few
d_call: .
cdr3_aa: CAWDIDTEAFF
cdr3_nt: TGTGCCTGGGATATCGACACTGAAGCTTTCTTT

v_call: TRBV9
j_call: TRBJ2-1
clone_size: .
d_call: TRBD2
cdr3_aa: CASSARTSGSGEQFF
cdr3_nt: TGTGCCAGCAGCGCGAGGACTAGCGGGAGCGGTGAGCAGTTCTTC

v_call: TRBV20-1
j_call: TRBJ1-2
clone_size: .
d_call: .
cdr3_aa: CSARDGSILEEGGYTF
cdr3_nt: TGCAGTGCTAGAGATGGTAGTATTCTTGAGGAGGGAGGCTACACCTTC

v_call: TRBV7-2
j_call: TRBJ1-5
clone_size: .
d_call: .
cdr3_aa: CASSVAPTGNQPQHF
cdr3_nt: TGTGCCAGCAGCGTAGCACCGACAGGAAATCAGCCCCAGCATTTT

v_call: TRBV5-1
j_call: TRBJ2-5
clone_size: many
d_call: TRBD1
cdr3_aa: CASSSTGGQKTQYF
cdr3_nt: TGCGCCAGCAGCTCGACAGGGGGCCAGAAGACCCAGTACTTC

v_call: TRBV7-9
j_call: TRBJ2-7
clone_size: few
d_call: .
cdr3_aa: CASSFWGRVESYEQYF
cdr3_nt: TGTGCCAGCAGCTTCTGGGGTAGGGTGGAGTCCTACGAGCAGTACTTC

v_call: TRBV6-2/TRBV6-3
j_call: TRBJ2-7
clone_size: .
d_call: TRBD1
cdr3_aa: CASSTYPGTESYEQYF
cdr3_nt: TGCGCCAGCAGTACCTATCCCGGGACAGAATCCTACGAGCAGTACTTC

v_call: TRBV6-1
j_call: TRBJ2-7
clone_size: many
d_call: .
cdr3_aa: CASSDAQGIPYEQYF
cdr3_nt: TGTGCCAGCAGTGATGCTCAGGGAATCCCCTACGAGCAGTACTTC

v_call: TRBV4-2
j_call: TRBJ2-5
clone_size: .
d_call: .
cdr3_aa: CASSQDRGRETQYF
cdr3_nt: TGTGCCAGCAGCCAAGATCGGGGGCGGGAGACCCAGTACTTC

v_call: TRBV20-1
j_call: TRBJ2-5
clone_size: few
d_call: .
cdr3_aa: CSASPGETQYF
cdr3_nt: TGCAGTGCTAGTCCCGGGGAGACCCAGTACTTC

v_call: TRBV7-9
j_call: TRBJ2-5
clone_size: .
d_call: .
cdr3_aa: CASSLTGSYLETQYF
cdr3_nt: TGTGCCAGCAGCTTAACAGGGTCTTACCTAGAGACCCAGTACTTC

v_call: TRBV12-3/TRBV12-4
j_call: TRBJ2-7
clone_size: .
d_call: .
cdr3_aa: CASSLYPGTYEQYF
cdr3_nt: TGTGCCAGCAGTTTATATCCAGGGACCTACGAGCAGTACTTC

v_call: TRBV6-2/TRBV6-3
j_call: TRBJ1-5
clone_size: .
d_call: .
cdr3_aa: CASSSTGLGNQPQHF
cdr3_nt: TGTGCCAGCAGTTCGACAGGTTTGGGCAATCAGCCCCAGCATTTT

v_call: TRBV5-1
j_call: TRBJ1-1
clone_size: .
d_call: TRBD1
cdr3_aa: CASTLPGQGTEAFF
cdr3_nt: TGCGCCAGCACCCTACCGGGACAGGGGACTGAAGCTTTCTTT

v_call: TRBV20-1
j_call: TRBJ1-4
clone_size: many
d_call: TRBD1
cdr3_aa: CSAKPGQGGEKLFF
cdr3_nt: TGCAGTGCTAAACCGGGACAGGGGGGAGAAAAACTGTTTTTT